This T cell receptor beta chain is from a study of control samples from healthy donors and cancer patients. Data came from immunoSEQ multiplex PCR; TCRdb stores just in-frame clones and leaves some out. In the table there are about 120,000 clones, 93% of which are singletons. V was trimmed by 3 bases and J by 4 bases, leaving 9 bases between them. Germline CDR1 reads ENHRY; CDR2 reads SYGVKD. The length of the CDR3 is 14 residues. The chain is built from TRBV10-3 and TRBJ1-4; D is perhaps TRBD1 (5 bases). The receptor was derived from a man aged 30-40 years in good health. What was sequenced was blood. The CDR3 here is CAISDDRSNEKLFF. The CDR3 DNA reads TGTGCCATCAGTGATGACAGAAGTAATGAAAAACTGTTTTTT.